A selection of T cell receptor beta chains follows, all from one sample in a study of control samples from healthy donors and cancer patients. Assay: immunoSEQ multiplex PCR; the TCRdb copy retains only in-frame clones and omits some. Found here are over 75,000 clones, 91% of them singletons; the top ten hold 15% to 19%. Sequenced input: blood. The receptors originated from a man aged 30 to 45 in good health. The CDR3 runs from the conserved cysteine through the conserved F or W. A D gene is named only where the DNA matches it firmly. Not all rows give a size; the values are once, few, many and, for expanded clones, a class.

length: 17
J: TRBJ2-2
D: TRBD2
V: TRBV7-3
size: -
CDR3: CASSPLAGGHGTGELFF
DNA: TGTGCCAGCAGCCCTCTCGCGGGAGGGCATGGCACCGGGGAGCTGTTTTTT

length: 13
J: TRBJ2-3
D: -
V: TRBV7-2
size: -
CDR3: CASSLTRSDTQYF
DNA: TGTGCCAGCAGCTTAACGAGGTCAGATACGCAGTATTTT

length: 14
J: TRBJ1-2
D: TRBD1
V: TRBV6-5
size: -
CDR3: CASSSGQGTVGYTF
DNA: TGTGCCAGCAGTTCGGGACAGGGAACGGTAGGCTACACCTTC

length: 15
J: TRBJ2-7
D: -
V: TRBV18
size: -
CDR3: CASSPDSAWGYEQYF
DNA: TGTGCCAGCTCACCAGACAGCGCCTGGGGGTACGAGCAGTACTTC

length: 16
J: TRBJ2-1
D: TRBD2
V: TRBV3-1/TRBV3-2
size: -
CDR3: CASSQGLAGGIREQFF
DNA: TGTGCCAGCAGCCAAGGACTAGCGGGAGGGATTAGGGAGCAGTTCTTC

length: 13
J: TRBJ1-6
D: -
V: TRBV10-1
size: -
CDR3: CASSEGVRSPLHF
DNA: TGCGCCAGCAGTGAGGGGGTTCGTTCACCCCTCCACTTT

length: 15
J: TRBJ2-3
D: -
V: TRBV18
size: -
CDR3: CASSPLTGLTDTQYF
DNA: TGTGCCAGCTCACCACTCACAGGGCTTACAGATACGCAGTATTTT

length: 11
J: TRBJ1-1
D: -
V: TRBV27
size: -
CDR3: CASKKNTEAFF
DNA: TGTGCCAGCAAAAAGAACACTGAAGCTTTCTTT

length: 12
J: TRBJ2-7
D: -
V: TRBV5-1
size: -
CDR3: CASSHDSYEQYF
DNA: TGCGCCAGCAGCCACGACTCCTACGAGCAGTACTTC

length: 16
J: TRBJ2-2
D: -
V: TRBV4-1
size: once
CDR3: CASSVHSLGGTGELFF
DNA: TGCGCCAGCAGCGTACACTCCCTCGGGGGAACCGGGGAGCTGTTTTTT

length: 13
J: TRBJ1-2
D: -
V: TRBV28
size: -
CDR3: CASSLNREYGYTF
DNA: TGTGCCAGCAGTCTCAACAGAGAGTATGGCTACACCTTC

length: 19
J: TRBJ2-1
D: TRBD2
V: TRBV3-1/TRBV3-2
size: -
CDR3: CASSQTGTSGRRSYNEQFF
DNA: TGTGCCAGCAGCCAAACCGGGACTAGCGGGAGAAGGTCCTACAATGAGCAGTTCTTC

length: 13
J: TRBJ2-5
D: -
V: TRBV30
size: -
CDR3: CALAKRDQETQYF
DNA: TGTGCCCTTGCCAAGCGGGACCAAGAGACCCAGTACTTC

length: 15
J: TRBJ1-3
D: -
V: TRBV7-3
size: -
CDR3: CASSLNGGSGNTIYF
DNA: TGTGCCAGCAGCTTAAACGGAGGCTCTGGAAACACCATATATTTT

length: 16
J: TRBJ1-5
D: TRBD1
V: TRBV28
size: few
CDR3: CASSPGGTGAPQPQHF
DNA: TGTGCCAGCAGTCCCGGGGGGACAGGGGCGCCTCAGCCCCAGCATTTT

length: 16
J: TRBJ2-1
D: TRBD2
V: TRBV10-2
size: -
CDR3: CASSDRASGGYNEQFF
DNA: TGCGCCAGCAGTGATAGGGCTAGCGGGGGGTACAATGAGCAGTTCTTC

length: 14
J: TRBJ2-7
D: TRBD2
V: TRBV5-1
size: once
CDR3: CASSLASGSYEQYF
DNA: TGCGCCAGCAGCTTGGCTAGCGGGAGTTATGAGCAGTACTTC

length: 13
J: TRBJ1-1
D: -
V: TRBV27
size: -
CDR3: CASSPRFRTEAFF
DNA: TGTGCCAGCAGTCCCCGATTCAGAACTGAAGCTTTCTTT

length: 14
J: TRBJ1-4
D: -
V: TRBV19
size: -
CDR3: CASRAASFGEKLFF
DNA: TGTGCCAGTCGGGCAGCTTCATTTGGGGAAAAACTGTTTTTT

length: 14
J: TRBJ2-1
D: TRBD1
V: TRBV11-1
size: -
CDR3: CASSSRDRGNEQFF
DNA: TGTGCCAGCAGCTCCCGGGACAGGGGCAATGAGCAGTTCTTC

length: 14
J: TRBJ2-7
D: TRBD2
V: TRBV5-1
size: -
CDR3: CASRLLAGVDEQYF
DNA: TGCGCCAGCCGCTTACTAGCGGGAGTCGACGAGCAGTACTTC

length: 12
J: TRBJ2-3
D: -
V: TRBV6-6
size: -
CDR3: CASSRYTDTQYF
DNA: TGTGCCAGCAGCCGATACACAGATACGCAGTATTTT

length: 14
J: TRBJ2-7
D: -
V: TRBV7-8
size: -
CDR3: CASSYQGAGYEQYF
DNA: TGTGCCAGCAGCTATCAAGGGGCGGGATACGAGCAGTACTTC

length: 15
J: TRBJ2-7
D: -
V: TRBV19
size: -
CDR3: CASSIQPGTTYEQYF
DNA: TGTGCCAGTAGTATTCAGCCCGGGACAACCTACGAGCAGTACTTC

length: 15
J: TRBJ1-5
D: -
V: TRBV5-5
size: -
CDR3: CASSLGTLTNQPQHF
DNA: TGTGCCAGCAGCCTCGGGACCCTTACCAATCAGCCCCAGCATTTT

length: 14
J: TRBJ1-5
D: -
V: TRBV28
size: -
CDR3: CASRTEMSNQPQHF
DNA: TGTGCCAGCAGGACGGAGATGAGCAATCAGCCCCAGCATTTT

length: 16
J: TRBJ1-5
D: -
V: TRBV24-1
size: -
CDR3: CATSGSGTYSNQPQHF
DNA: TGTGCCACCAGTGGCTCAGGGACTTATAGCAATCAGCCCCAGCATTTT

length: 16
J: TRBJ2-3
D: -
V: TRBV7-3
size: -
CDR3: CASSFTPGHFQDTQYF
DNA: TGTGCCAGCAGCTTCACCCCGGGACACTTTCAGGATACGCAGTATTTT

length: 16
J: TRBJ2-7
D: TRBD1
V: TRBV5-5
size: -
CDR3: CASSFNPGQGAYEQYF
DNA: TGTGCCAGCAGCTTCAATCCGGGACAGGGGGCCTACGAGCAGTACTTC